Listed here are 25 T cell receptor beta chains from one sample, sequenced in a study of naive and memory T cell subsets. Broader study findings: Naive repertoires, especially CD8, held a few larger clonotypes, possibly memory cells re-expressing CD45RA.

Both TRBC1 and TRBC2 were covered by a beta constant-region primer of two equimolar oligonucleotides. Ligated cDNA was amplified by four rounds of PCR with nested alpha and beta constant-region primers and SP2. TCRdb ran MiXCR on the UMI-ligation and nested PCR reads and lists one entry per CDR3 protein. This table has roughly 100,000 distinct CDR3 sequences, about 10% appearing once. These TCRs' antigens remain unknown. Specimen: naive CD4+ T cells from blood. The source of these receptors is a human donor in good health.

The chain links TRBV10-3 to TRBJ2-1; 7 bases agree with TRBD2. Per the germline V gene, CDR1 is ENHRY and CDR2 is SYGVKD. The J segment lost 0 bases and the V segment lost 5 bases, leaving 4 bases of the junction unmatched. The length of the CDR3 is 15 residues. In DNA, the CDR3 is TGTGCCATCAGTAGCGGGGTGAGCTCCTACAATGAGCAGTTCTTC. This translates into CAISSGVSSYNEQFF.

The sample holds many counts of this clonotype. The genes are TRBV21-1 and TRBJ2-5. TRBV21-1 is classified as a pseudogene. The CDR3 is made up of 14 amino acids. Here the CDR3 DNA reads TGTGCCAGCAGCAAAGTTTTCGGGGAAGAGACCCAGTACTTC. Translating gives CASSKVFGEETQYF.

The chain recombines TRBV28 with TRBJ2-3; possibly TRBD1 for D (5 bases). The V end lost 2 bases, the J end lost 2 bases, and 11 bases lay between the germline ends. Looked up from germline, CDR1 is MDHEN and CDR2 is SYDVKM. This CDR3 spans 15 amino acids. CDR3 DNA sequence: TGTGCCAGCAGTTTAGGTGGACACCCCACAGATACGCAGTATTTT. Its protein product is CASSLGGHPTDTQYF.

CDR3 DNA sequence: TGTGCCAGCAGCCCAGAGTCAGGGGTGTACTACGAGCAGTACTTC. Encoded protein: CASSPESGVYYEQYF. The chain has TRBV7-2 and TRBJ2-7; D perhaps matches TRBD1 (6 bases). CDR1 is SGHTA and CDR2 is FQGNSA in the germline V gene. The V end was cut by 5 bases, the J end by 3 bases, with 17 bases between. This CDR3 is built from 15 residues.

Ten or more counts support this clonotype. The chain links TRBV14 to TRBJ2-7; D is perhaps TRBD1 or TRBD2 (5 bases each). Germline loops: CDR1 SGHDN, CDR2 FVKESK. Trimming pared 4 bases from V and 7 bases from J, leaving 23 bases between. This CDR3 region has 16 residues. CDR3 nucleotide sequence: TGTGCCAGCAGCCCCAGGGACGGCTGGACGCTAAATGAGCAGTACTTC. This translates into CASSPRDGWTLNEQYF.

This clonotype was found a few times. The chain uses TRBV20-1 and TRBJ2-2; D is uncertain. CDR3 length equals 15 residues. CDR1 and CDR2 (germline): DFQATT, SNEGSKA (reference sequence). V lost 0 bases and J lost 4, with 12 bases in between. CDR3 in amino acids: CSARDMNSPTGELFF. The DNA for the CDR3 is TGCAGTGCTAGAGATATGAACTCTCCCACCGGGGAGCTGTTTTTT.

The V and J genes are TRBV6-2 or TRBV6-3 and TRBJ1-1, with D unresolved. Germline V lookup: CDR1 MNHEY, CDR2 SVGEGT. Trimming removed 3 bases at V and 0 bases at J, with 11 bases between. The CDR3 length is 15 residues. CDR3 DNA sequence: TGTGCCAGCAGTTATTTGGGGAGATTGAACACTGAAGCTTTCTTT. Translation: CASSYLGRLNTEAFF.

The table lists this clonotype with many counts. V usage is TRBV5-6 and J usage is TRBJ2-5; D ambiguous. Germline CDR1 reads SGHDT; CDR2 reads YYEEEE. The V and J ends lost 2 bases and 2 bases respectively, with 19 bases between them. The CDR3 is made up of 17 amino acids. The CDR3 region is CASSFKTVFVGQETQYF. The DNA for the CDR3 is TGTGCCAGCAGCTTTAAGACGGTATTTGTCGGGCAAGAGACCCAGTACTTC.

This chain connects TRBV2 to TRBJ1-1; D gene unclear. The CDR3 is made up of 11 amino acids. Between the trimmed V and J ends, which lost 1 base and 10 bases, there was a span of 7 bases. Germline lookup yields CDR1 SNHLY and CDR2 FYNNEI. The CDR3 protein is CASSEEVVAFF. For the CDR3, the DNA is TGTGCCAGCAGTGAAGAGGTTGTAGCTTTCTTT.

At least ten counts were recorded for this clonotype. The V and J genes are TRBV7-9 and TRBJ1-2; no clear D gene. The ends were cut back, 5 bases at V and 5 bases at J, with 12 bases in the middle. Germline assignment: CDR1 SEHNR and CDR2 FQNEAQ (reference sequence). The CDR3 covers 13 residues. The CDR3 sequence: CASSPSPAYGYTF. The CDR3 region has the DNA TGTGCCAGCAGCCCCAGTCCAGCGTATGGCTACACCTTC. Complete variable domain (other parts from reference TRBV7-9 and TRBJ1-2): DTGVSQNPRHKITKRGQNVTFRCDPISEHNRLYWYRQTLGQGPEFLTYFQNEAQLEKSRLLSDRFSAERPKGSFSTLEIQRTEQGDSAMYLCASSPSPAYGYTFGSGTRLTVV.

Remarks on this clonotype: At one end the junction does not follow the germline gene, possibly because of a read error. The V gene is TRBV7-9, the J gene TRBJ1-2; the match to TRBD1 covers 7 bases. Germline assignment: CDR1 SEHNR and CDR2 FQNEAQ (reference sequence). The CDR3 has 14 residues. This CDR3 reads CASSSTGTNYDYTF. The CDR3 DNA is TGTGCCAGCAGCTCGACAGGGACTAACTATGACTACACCTTC.

This clonotype has ten or more counts. The gene calls are TRBV6-5 and TRBJ2-3; TRBD2 matches 7 bases. Trimming removed 0 bases from V and 2 bases from J; junction bases left unmatched: 5. This CDR3 is built from 16 residues. CDR1 is MNHEY and CDR2 is SVGAGI in the germline V gene. The CDR3 protein is CASSYSASGITDTQYF. DNA of the CDR3: TGTGCCAGCAGTTACTCGGCTAGCGGAATCACAGATACGCAGTATTTT.

This clonotype was found a few times. The chain is built from TRBV12-3 or TRBV12-4 and TRBJ1-2; 7 nucleotides match TRBD1. After removal of 5 bases from V and 2 bases from J, the junction contained 5 bases not matched to a gene. The CDR3 runs 14 residues. DNA for the CDR3: TGTGCCAGCAGTAGGGACAGAAACAACTATGGCTACACCTTC. This gives the protein CASSRDRNNYGYTF.

The chain carries TRBV29-1 and TRBJ2-1; D might be TRBD2 (5 bases). V was pared by 4 bases and J by 9 bases, with 16 bases between. Per the germline V gene, CDR1 is SQVTM and CDR2 is ANQGSEA. This CDR3 is built from 13 residues. The CDR3 is CSVGQLGFIEQFF. The CDR3 DNA reads TGCAGCGTTGGCCAACTAGGATTCATTGAGCAGTTCTTC.

This clonotype has a handful of counts. The chain carries TRBV20-1 and TRBJ1-1, with 9 bases matching TRBD1. The junction had 7 bases not matched to a gene; V was cut back by 5 bases and J by 3 bases. Germline V lookup: CDR1 DFQATT, CDR2 SNEGSKA (reference sequence). The CDR3 contains 14 residues. Written as DNA, the CDR3 is TGCAGTGCTCCCCGGGACAGGGCCTACACTGAAGCTTTCTTT. It translates to CSAPRDRAYTEAFF.

The V call is TRBV10-3, the J call TRBJ2-3; no reliable D call. In germline, CDR1 is ENHRY, CDR2 SYGVKD. Trimming pared 4 bases from V and 4 bases from J, leaving 12 bases between. This CDR3 has 14 amino acids. The CDR3: CAISVGRDPDTQYF. DNA for the CDR3: TGTGCCATCAGTGTTGGCAGAGACCCAGATACGCAGTATTTT.

This clonotype was recorded a few times. The chain uses TRBV11-2 and TRBJ2-3; the D gene could be TRBD1 or TRBD2 (5 bases each). From germline, CDR1 is SGHAT and CDR2 FQNNGV. The CDR3 totals 16 residues. The V end was cut by 3 bases, the J end by 1 base, with 14 bases between. CDR3 sequence (DNA): TGTGCCAGCAGCTTCCCGGGGCCGAATCGCACAGATACGCAGTATTTT. Protein sequence: CASSFPGPNRTDTQYF.

This chain connects TRBV19 to TRBJ2-7; possible D gene TRBD1, 6 bases. Trimming cost V 3 bases and J 5 bases, with 20 bases left between them. The germline V gene has CDR1 LNHDA and CDR2 SQIVND (reference sequence). This CDR3 comprises 16 residues. For the CDR3, the DNA is TGTGCCAGTAGTATTGGGCTTCGGGACAAACCCCACGAGCAGTACTTC. Translation gives CASSIGLRDKPHEQYF.

This chain connects TRBV25-1 to TRBJ1-4, with TRBD1 identical over 7 bases. Germline CDR1 and CDR2: MGHDK and SYGVNS. Unmatched junction bases numbered 6, after V lost 3 bases and J lost 8 bases. The CDR3 length is 14 residues. Written as DNA, the CDR3 is TGTGCCAGCAGTGAGCAGGGGGTAGGGGAAAAACTGTTTTTT. As protein: CASSEQGVGEKLFF.

This clonotype was counted a few times. This rearrangement joins TRBV30 to TRBJ2-7; 7 positions match TRBD1. After removal of 1 base from V and 3 bases from J, the junction contained 3 bases not matched to a gene. Germline V lookup: CDR1 GTSNPN, CDR2 SVGIG (reference sequence). CDR3 length: 13 residues. CDR3 DNA: TGTGCCTGGAGTGGGGGACAGCTCTACGAGCAGTACTTC. Protein product: CAWSGGQLYEQYF.

This clonotype has more than one count but fewer than ten. The V gene is TRBV12-3 or TRBV12-4, the J gene TRBJ1-3; D is unclear. Trimming stripped 5 bases from V and 5 bases from J, with 7 bases between. The CDR3 length is 12 residues. The CDR3 bases are TGTGCCAGCAGTCCTATCCGAAACACCATATATTTT. This translates into CASSPIRNTIYF.

CDR3 sequence (DNA): TGTGCCAGCAGATCTCGCCCCAGTACAGTGAACACTGAAGCTTTCTTT. Protein: CASRSRPSTVNTEAFF. This rearrangement joins TRBV6-2 or TRBV6-3 to TRBJ1-1, with D unresolved. V lost 6 bases and J 0 bases, leaving 17 bases between the germline ends. The V gene's germline CDR1 is MNHEY and CDR2 SVGEGT. This CDR3 has 16 residues.

This chain uses TRBV5-4 with TRBJ1-1; 7 positions match TRBD1. Germline loops: CDR1 SGHNT, CDR2 YYREEE (reference sequence). Losses at the gene ends were 4 bases for V and 4 bases for J; bases not matched to a gene: 10. The CDR3 is made up of 15 amino acids. CDR3 sequence: CASSNSDRESTEAFF. The CDR3 nucleotides read TGTGCCAGCAGCAACTCCGACAGGGAGAGCACTGAAGCTTTCTTT. Based on the CDR3 plus reference TRBV5-4 and TRBJ1-1, the full variable domain is ETGVTQSPTHLIKTRGQQVTLRCSSQSGHNTVSWYQQALGQGPQFIFQYYREEENGRGNFPPRFSGLQFPNYSSELNVNALELDDSALYLCASSNSDRESTEAFFGQGTRLTVV.

In this sample, this clonotype turned up many times. The chain employs TRBV21-1 and TRBJ2-7; the table gives TRBD1 as D, unverified against the DNA. TRBV21-1 is a listed pseudogene. The CDR3 has 15 amino acids. The CDR3 DNA is TGTGCCAGCAGCAAAGCGGTGCAGGCCCCGTACGAGCAGTACTTC. Translated, it gives CASSKAVQAPYEQYF.

This clonotype was counted many times. The chain carries TRBV6-1 and TRBJ2-3; no firm D call. Trimming removed 4 bases at V and 0 bases at J, with 5 bases between. Germline V gene lookup returns CDR1 MNHNS and CDR2 SASEGT. This CDR3 contains 13 residues. The DNA of the CDR3 is TGTGCCAGCAGTGGTCCTAGCACAGATACGCAGTATTTT. Protein product: CASSGPSTDTQYF.